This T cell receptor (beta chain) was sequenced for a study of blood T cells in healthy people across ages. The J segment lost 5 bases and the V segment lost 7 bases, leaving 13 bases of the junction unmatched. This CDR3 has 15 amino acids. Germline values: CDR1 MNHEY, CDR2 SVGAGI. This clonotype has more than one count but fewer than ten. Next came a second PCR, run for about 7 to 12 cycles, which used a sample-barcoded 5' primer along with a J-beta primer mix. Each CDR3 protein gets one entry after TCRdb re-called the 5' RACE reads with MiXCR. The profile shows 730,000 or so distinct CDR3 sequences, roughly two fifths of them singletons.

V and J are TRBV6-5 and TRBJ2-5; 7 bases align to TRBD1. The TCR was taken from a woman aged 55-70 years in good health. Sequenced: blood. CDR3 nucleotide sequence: TGTGCCAGCACCCCTCGACAGGGTTCGGGTGAGACCCAGTACTTC. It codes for CASTPRQGSGETQYF.